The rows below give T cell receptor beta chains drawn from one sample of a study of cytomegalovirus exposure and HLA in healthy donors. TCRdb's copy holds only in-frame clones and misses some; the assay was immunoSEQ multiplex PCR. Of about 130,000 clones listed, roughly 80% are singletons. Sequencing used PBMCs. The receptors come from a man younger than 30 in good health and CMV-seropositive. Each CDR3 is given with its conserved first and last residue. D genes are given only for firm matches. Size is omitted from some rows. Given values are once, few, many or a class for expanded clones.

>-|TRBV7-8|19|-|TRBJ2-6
TGTGCCAGCAGCTTAGAAACGACCATGGACAGCGCTGGGGCCAACGTCCTGACTTTC
CASSLETTMDSAGANVLTF
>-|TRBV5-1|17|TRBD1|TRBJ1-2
TGCGCCAGCAGCCCACGGCCGAGACAGGGGGTTGTCGATGGCTACACCTTC
CASSPRPRQGVVDGYTF
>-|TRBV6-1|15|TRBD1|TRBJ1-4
TGTGCCAGCAGTGAACCGACAGGGGTAGGGGAAAAACTGTTTTTT
CASSEPTGVGEKLFF
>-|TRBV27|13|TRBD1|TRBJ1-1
TGTGCCAGCAGGGGACAGGGTTGGCGTGAAGCTTTCTTT
CASRGQGWREAFF
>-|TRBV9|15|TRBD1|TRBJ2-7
TGTGCCAGCAGCCGTGGGGGACAGGGAAAGCACGAGCAGTACTTC
CASSRGGQGKHEQYF
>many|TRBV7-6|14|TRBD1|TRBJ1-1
TGTGCCAGCAGCTTGGACAGGGGAAACACTGAAGCTTTCTTT
CASSLDRGNTEAFF
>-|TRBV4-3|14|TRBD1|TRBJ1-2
TGCGCCAGCAGCCGGGGGACAGGGGGGTATGGCTACACCTTC
CASSRGTGGYGYTF
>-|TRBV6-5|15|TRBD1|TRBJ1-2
TGTGCCAGCAGTTACTCGACAGGGGGAGGGAATGGCTACACCTTC
CASSYSTGGGNGYTF
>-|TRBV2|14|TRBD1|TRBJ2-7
TGTGCCAGCCGCGAGAGGACAGGGCAGAACGAGCAGTACTTC
CASRERTGQNEQYF
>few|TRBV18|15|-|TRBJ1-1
TGTGCCAGCTCACCTCTTCCGGGGAAGAACACTGAAGCTTTCTTT
CASSPLPGKNTEAFF
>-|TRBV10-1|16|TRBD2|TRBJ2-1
TGCGCCAGCAGTGGAGTTGCTAGCGGGGATTATCATGAGCAGTTCTTC
CASSGVASGDYHEQFF
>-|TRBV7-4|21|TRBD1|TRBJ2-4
TGTGCCAGCAGCGGGAACTGGACAGGGCTTCCACCTGAGCTGGCCAAAAACATTCAGTACTTC
CASSGNWTGLPPELAKNIQYF
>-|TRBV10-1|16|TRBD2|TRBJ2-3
TGCGCCAGCAGTAGCACGGGACTAGCGGGAGAGGATACGCAGTATTTT
CASSSTGLAGEDTQYF
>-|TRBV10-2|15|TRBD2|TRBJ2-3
TGCGCCAGCAGTGCACTAGCGGGTAGCACAGATACGCAGTATTTT
CASSALAGSTDTQYF